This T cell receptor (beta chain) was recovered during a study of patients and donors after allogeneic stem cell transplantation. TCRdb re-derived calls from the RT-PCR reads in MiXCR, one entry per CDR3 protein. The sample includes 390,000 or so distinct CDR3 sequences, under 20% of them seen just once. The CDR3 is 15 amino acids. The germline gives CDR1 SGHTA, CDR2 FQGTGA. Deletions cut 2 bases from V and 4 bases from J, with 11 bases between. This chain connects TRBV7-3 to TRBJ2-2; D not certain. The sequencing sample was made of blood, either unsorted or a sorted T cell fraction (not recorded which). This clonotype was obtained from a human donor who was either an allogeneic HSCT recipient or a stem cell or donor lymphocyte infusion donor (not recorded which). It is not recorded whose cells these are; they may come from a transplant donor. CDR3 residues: CASSLHLGVTGELFF. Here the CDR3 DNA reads TGTGCCAGCAGCTTACACTTGGGTGTCACCGGGGAGCTGTTTTTT.